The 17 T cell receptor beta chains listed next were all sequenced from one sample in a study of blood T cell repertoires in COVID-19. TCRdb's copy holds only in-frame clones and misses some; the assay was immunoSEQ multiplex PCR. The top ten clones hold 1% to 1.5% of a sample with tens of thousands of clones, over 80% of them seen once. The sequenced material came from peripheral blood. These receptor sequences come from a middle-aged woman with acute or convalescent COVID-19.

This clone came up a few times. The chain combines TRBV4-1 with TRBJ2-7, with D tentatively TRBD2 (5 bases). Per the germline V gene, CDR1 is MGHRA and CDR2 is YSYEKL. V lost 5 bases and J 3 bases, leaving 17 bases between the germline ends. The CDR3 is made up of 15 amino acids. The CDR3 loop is CASSSSVVAYYEQYF. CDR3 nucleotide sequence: TGCGCCAGCAGCTCTTCTGTTGTAGCGTACTACGAGCAGTACTTC.

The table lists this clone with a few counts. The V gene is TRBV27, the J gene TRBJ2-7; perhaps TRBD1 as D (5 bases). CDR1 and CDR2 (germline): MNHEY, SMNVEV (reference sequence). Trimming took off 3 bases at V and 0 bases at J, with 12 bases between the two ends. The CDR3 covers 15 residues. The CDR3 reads CASSFKAGFSYEQYF. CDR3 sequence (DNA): TGTGCCAGCAGTTTTAAGGCAGGGTTCTCCTACGAGCAGTACTTC.

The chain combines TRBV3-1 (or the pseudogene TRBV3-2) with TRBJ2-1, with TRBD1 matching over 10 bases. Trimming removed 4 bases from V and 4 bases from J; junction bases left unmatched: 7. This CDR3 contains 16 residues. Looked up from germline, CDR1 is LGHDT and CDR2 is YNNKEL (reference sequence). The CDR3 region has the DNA TGTGCCAGCAGCCCTTGGGGGGACAGGGGATACAATGAGCAGTTCTTC. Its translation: CASSPWGDRGYNEQFF.

Written as DNA, the CDR3 is TGCAGCGTTGAAACTCGTCTAGCGGGACAAGAGACCCAGTACTTC. Translating gives CSVETRLAGQETQYF. This chain connects TRBV29-1 to TRBJ2-5; TRBD2 agrees at 9 bases. Germline V gives CDR1 SQVTM, CDR2 ANQGSEA. V lost 2 bases, J lost 2 bases, and 6 bases stayed unmatched. The length of the CDR3 is 15 residues. The full variable domain, rest sourced from reference TRBV29-1 and TRBJ2-5, is SAVISQKPSRDICQRGTSLTIQCQVDSQVTMMFWYRQQPGQSLTLIATANQGSEATYESGFVIDKFPISRPNLTFSTLTVSNMSPEDSSIYLCSVETRLAGQETQYFGPGTRLLVL.

CDR3 region: CASTLDGGLSEAFF. The CDR3 DNA sequence: TGTGCCAGCACCCTCGACGGCGGACTCTCTGAAGCTTTCTTT. The chain is built from TRBV6-5 and TRBJ1-1; D not resolved. The CDR3 contains 14 residues. Germline V lookup: CDR1 MNHEY, CDR2 SVGAGI. Trimming took off 7 bases at V and 6 bases at J, with 18 bases between the two ends.

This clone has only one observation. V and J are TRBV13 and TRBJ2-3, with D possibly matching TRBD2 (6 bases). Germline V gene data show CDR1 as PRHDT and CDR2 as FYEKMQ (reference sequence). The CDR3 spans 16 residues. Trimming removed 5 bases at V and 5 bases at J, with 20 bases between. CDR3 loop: CASSPPASENGDTQYF. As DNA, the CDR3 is TGTGCCAGCAGCCCCCCGGCTAGCGAAAACGGAGATACGCAGTATTTT.

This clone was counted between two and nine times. The CDR3 DNA is TGTGCCAGCAGTTCAGGGGGGCAGCACGAGCAGTACTTC. Protein product: CASSSGGQHEQYF. This rearrangement joins TRBV6-5 to TRBJ2-7, with D perhaps matching TRBD1 (7 bases). CDR1 is MNHEY, CDR2 SVGAGI, per germline. There are 13 residues in the CDR3. V was shortened by 4 bases and J by 5 bases, with 12 bases between the two germline ends.

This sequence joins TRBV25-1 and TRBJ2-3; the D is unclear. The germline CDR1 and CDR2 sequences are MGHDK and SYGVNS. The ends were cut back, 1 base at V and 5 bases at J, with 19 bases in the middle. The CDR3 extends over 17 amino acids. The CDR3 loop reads CASSESSAASRIDTQYF. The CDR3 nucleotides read TGTGCCAGCAGTGAATCATCCGCGGCCTCCCGGATAGATACGCAGTATTTT.

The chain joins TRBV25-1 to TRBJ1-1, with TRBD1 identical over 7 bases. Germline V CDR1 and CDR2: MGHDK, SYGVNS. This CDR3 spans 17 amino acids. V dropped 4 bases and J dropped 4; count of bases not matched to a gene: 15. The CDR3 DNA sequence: TGTGCCAGCAGTGCAGCCCTGGACAGGTTGGGGGGCACTGAAGCTTTCTTT. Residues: CASSAALDRLGGTEAFF.

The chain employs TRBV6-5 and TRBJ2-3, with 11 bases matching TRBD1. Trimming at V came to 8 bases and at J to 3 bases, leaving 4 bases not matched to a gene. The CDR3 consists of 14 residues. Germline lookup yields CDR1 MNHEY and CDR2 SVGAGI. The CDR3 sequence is CASGDRGLTDTQYF. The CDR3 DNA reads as TGTGCCAGCGGGGACAGGGGGTTGACAGATACGCAGTATTTT.

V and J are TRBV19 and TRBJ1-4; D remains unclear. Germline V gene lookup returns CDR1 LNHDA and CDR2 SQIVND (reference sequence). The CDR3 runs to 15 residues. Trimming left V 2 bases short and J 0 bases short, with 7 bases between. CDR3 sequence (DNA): TGTGCCAGTAGTATATGGGGAGCAACTAATGAAAAACTGTTTTTT. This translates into CASSIWGATNEKLFF.

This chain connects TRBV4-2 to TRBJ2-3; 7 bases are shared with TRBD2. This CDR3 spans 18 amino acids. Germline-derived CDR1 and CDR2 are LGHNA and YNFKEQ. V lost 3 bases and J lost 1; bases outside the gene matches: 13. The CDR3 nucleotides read TGTGCCAGCAGCCAGGGGCGGGACTATGGGGAGGGCACAGATACGCAGTATTTT. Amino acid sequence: CASSQGRDYGEGTDTQYF.

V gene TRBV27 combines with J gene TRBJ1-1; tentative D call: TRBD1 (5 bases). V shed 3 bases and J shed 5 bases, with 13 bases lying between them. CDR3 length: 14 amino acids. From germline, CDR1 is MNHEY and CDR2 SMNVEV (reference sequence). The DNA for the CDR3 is TGTGCCAGCAGTTTGGGACGGGAGGGGACTGAAGCTTTCTTT. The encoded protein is CASSLGREGTEAFF.

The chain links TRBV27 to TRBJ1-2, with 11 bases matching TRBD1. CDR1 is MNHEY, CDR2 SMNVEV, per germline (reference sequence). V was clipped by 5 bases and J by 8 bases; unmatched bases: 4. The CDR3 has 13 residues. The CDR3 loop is CASSGRDRGGYTF. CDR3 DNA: TGTGCCAGCAGTGGCCGGGACAGGGGGGGCTACACCTTC.

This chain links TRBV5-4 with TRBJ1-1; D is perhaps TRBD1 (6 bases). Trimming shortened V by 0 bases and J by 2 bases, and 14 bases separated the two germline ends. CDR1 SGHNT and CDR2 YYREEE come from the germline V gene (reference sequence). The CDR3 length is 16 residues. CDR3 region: CASSLVGQGINTEAFF. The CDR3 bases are TGTGCCAGCAGCTTGGTTGGGCAGGGGATTAACACTGAAGCTTTCTTT.

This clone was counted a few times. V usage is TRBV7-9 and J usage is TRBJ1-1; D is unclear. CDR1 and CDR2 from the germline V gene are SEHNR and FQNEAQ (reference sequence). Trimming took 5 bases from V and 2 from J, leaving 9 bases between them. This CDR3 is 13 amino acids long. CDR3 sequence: CASSRRPNTEAFF. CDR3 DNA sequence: TGTGCCAGCAGCCGGAGACCTAACACTGAAGCTTTCTTT.

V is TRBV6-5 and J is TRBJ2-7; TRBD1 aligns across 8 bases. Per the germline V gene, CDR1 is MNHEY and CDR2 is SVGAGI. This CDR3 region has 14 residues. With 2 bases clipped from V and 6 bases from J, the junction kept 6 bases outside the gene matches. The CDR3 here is CASSYRTGPVEQYF. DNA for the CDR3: TGTGCCAGCAGTTACAGGACAGGGCCAGTCGAGCAGTACTTC.